This TCR beta chain was documented in a study of blood T cell repertoires in COVID-19. Study-wide background: The origin of the acute and convalescent COVID-19 samples was the United States, Italy and Spain. Sample material is recorded as cDNA or gDNA derived from T cells, B-cell-depleted T cells, or PBMCs.

In germline, CDR1 is ENHRY, CDR2 SYGVKD. The V end lost 0 bases, the J end lost 1 base, and 9 bases lay between the germline ends. The CDR3 has 15 residues. Source study methods: Nucleated cell counts were estimated from reference gene primer amplification. Data came from immunoSEQ multiplex PCR; TCRdb stores just in-frame clones and leaves some out. The V and J calls and clone size are taken from that table; D and trimming were inferred from the DNA. The sample shows about 250,000 clones, approximately 89% of them seen only once. Material for sequencing was peripheral blood. The receptor was derived from a woman aged 25 to 39 with COVID-19, enrolled during active disease. V and J are TRBV10-3 and TRBJ1-2; no reliable D call. The CDR3 DNA reads TGTGCCATCAGTGAGTCATGGCAAATTAACTATGGCTACACCTTC. Its translation is CAISESWQINYGYTF.